What follows are 22 T cell receptor beta chains derived from one specimen sequenced in a study of cytomegalovirus exposure and HLA in healthy donors. Primers: 60 Vbeta forward and 13 Jbeta reverse. Libraries were prepared by immunoSEQ multiplex PCR; TCRdb keeps only in-frame clonotypes and omits some of them. The sample yields around 200,000 clones, 62% seen once. Sequencing was carried out using PBMCs. The receptors derive from a man aged 35 to 55 in good health and CMV-seronegative.

This clone was picked up a small number of times. This chain joins TRBV2 and TRBJ2-1; D may be TRBD1 (6 bases). This CDR3 has 14 amino acids. Trimming cost V 5 bases and J 8 bases, with 16 bases left between them. The germline V gene encodes CDR1 SNHLY and CDR2 FYNNEI. CDR3 sequence (DNA): TGTGCCAGCAGTACCGGGACAATGAACGATGAGCAGTTCTTC. This sequence encodes CASSTGTMNDEQFF.

The genes are TRBV6-4 and TRBJ2-1; 7 nucleotides match TRBD2. The CDR3 covers 14 residues. Germline CDR1 reads MRHNA; CDR2 reads SNTAGT. The V and J ends lost 5 bases and 7 bases, in that order; junction bases with no gene match: 8. The CDR3 nucleotides are TGTGCCAGCAGTACCGGGACTAACCATAATGAGCAGTTCTTC. It translates to CASSTGTNHNEQFF.

This chain uses TRBV5-4 with TRBJ2-6; perhaps TRBD1 as D (6 bases). Trimming took off 0 bases at V and 4 bases at J, with 8 bases between the two ends. CDR1 and CDR2 (germline): SGHNT, YYREEE (reference sequence). This CDR3 is built from 15 residues. CDR3: CASSLVGAGANVLTF. In nucleotides, the CDR3 is TGTGCCAGCAGCTTGGTGGGGGCAGGGGCCAACGTCCTGACTTTC.

The chain couples TRBV7-9 to TRBJ2-7, with D uncertain. Between the trimmed V and J ends, which lost 2 bases and 2 bases, there was a span of 13 bases. The CDR3 contains 15 residues. Per the germline V gene, CDR1 is SEHNR and CDR2 is FQNEAQ (reference sequence). The CDR3 nucleotides read TGTGCCAGCAGCTTAATGCCGGTTATGACCTACGAGCAGTACTTC. Its translation is CASSLMPVMTYEQYF. The complete variable domain, with remaining parts taken from reference TRBV7-9 and TRBJ2-7, reads DTGVSQNPRHKITKRGQNVTFRCDPISEHNRLYWYRQTLGQGPEFLTYFQNEAQLEKSRLLSDRFSAERPKGSFSTLEIQRTEQGDSAMYLCASSLMPVMTYEQYFGPGTRLTVT.

The sample holds one count of this clone. This chain uses TRBV9 with TRBJ2-6, with D possibly matching TRBD2 (6 bases). V shed 1 base and J shed 5 bases, with 10 bases lying between them. This CDR3 has 15 residues. Germline V gene data show CDR1 as SGDLS and CDR2 as YYNGEE. CDR3 coding DNA: TGTGCCAGCAGCGTACAGGAGGGCTGGGCCAACGTCCTGACTTTC. Translated, it gives CASSVQEGWANVLTF.

V is TRBV29-1 and J is TRBJ1-1; D is undetermined. The V end lost 6 bases, the J end lost 0 bases, and 11 bases lay between the germline ends. The CDR3 runs to 13 residues. Per germline, CDR1 SQVTM and CDR2 ANQGSEA. CDR3 nucleotide sequence: TGCAGCGTGGGTCGGCGGCTGAACACTGAAGCTTTCTTT. Residues: CSVGRRLNTEAFF.

The V call is TRBV7-2, the J call TRBJ2-1; 8 bases are shared with TRBD2. Germline V lookup: CDR1 SGHTA, CDR2 FQGNSA. The CDR3 contains 15 residues. J gave up 6 bases and V 0 bases, and 4 bases lay outside the gene matches. The CDR3 protein is CASSLAQAGGNEQFF. In nucleotides, the CDR3 is TGTGCCAGCAGCTTAGCCCAGGCGGGGGGCAATGAGCAGTTCTTC.

As to this clone: Germline is not matched at one junction end, which may reflect a read error. This chain links TRBV7-9 with TRBJ2-3; D may be TRBD2 (6 bases). Germline V gene data show CDR1 as SEHNR and CDR2 as FQNEAQ (reference sequence). The CDR3 loop spans 15 amino acids. Written as DNA, the CDR3 is TGTTCCAGCAGCTTCGCGGGCGGGGGCACAGATACGCAGTATTTT. It yields the protein CSSSFAGGGTDTQYF.

This sequence joins TRBV4-2 and TRBJ2-2; 8 bases align to TRBD1. Germline CDR1 reads LGHNA; CDR2 reads YNFKEQ. The CDR3 spans 16 residues. Unmatched junction bases numbered 9, after V lost 4 bases and J lost 5 bases. CDR3 sequence (DNA): TGTGCCAGCAGCCCCGCAGGGGGCGAATGGACCGGGGAGCTGTTTTTT. It encodes CASSPAGGEWTGELFF.

V usage is TRBV10-3 and J usage is TRBJ2-7; TRBD2 agrees at 7 bases. This CDR3 region has 17 residues. Germline assignment: CDR1 ENHRY and CDR2 SYGVKD. The J segment lost 0 bases and the V segment lost 0 bases, leaving 8 bases of the junction unmatched. The CDR3 DNA reads TGTGCCATCAGTGAGTCCGGACGGGAGGTTGGCTCCTACGAGCAGTACTTC. It translates to CAISESGREVGSYEQYF.

The rearrangement links TRBV27 to TRBJ2-3; TRBD2 agrees at 15 bases. CDR3 length: 18 amino acids. Per germline, CDR1 MNHEY and CDR2 SMNVEV (reference sequence). V shed 5 bases and J 3 bases; nucleotides not matched to a gene: 9. The CDR3 reads CASSLGLAGGPITDTQYF. In DNA, the CDR3 is TGTGCCAGCAGTCTAGGACTAGCGGGAGGGCCGATAACAGATACGCAGTATTTT.

The genes are TRBV7-8 and TRBJ2-5, with D possibly TRBD1 on 8 matching bases. CDR1 and CDR2 (germline): SGHVS, FQNEAQ. V lost 4 bases and J lost 4, with 13 bases in between. The CDR3 loop spans 14 amino acids. The CDR3 nucleotides are TGTGCCAGCAGCTACAGGGGGGGTCGAGAGACCCAGTACTTC. This translates into CASSYRGGRETQYF.

This clone was seen more than once but under ten times. The V gene is TRBV6-1, the J gene TRBJ1-6; no definite D call. The V gene's germline CDR1 is MNHNS and CDR2 SASEGT. The CDR3 has 13 amino acids. Trimming took 2 bases from V and 9 from J, leaving 8 bases between them. Here the CDR3 DNA reads TGTGCCAGCAGTGAAAGCCCGGTTTCACCCCTCCACTTT. As protein: CASSESPVSPLHF.

The chain has TRBV7-9 and TRBJ1-2, with D perhaps matching TRBD1 (5 bases). CDR3 length: 13 residues. Looked up from germline, CDR1 is SEHNR and CDR2 is FQNEAQ (reference sequence). Trimming took off 5 bases at V and 6 bases at J, with 13 bases between the two ends. The CDR3 protein is CASSPSGGDGYTF. Written as DNA, the CDR3 is TGTGCCAGCAGCCCCTCCGGGGGGGATGGCTACACCTTC.

This clone was seen a few times. The J gene is TRBJ2-1, the V gene TRBV5-4, with 11 bases that match TRBD2. The CDR3 totals 15 residues. The V segment lost 4 bases and the J segment 4 bases; nucleotides outside the gene matches: 4. Germline CDR1 and CDR2: SGHNT and YYREEE (reference sequence). DNA of the CDR3: TGTGCCAGCAGCCCCGGGACTAGCGGTTACAATGAGCAGTTCTTC. The encoded protein is CASSPGTSGYNEQFF.

The chain uses TRBV19 and TRBJ2-7; 12 bases align to TRBD2. This CDR3 comprises 14 residues. J lost 0 bases, V lost 10 bases, and 4 bases had no gene match. Germline lookup yields CDR1 LNHDA and CDR2 SQIVND (reference sequence). The CDR3 DNA reads as TGTGCCACCACGACTAGCGGGGGCTCCTACGAGCAGTACTTC. Residues: CATTTSGGSYEQYF.

V usage is TRBV19 and J usage is TRBJ1-2, with D possibly TRBD1 on 5 matching bases. Germline CDR1 and CDR2: LNHDA and SQIVND (reference sequence). Trimming cost V 5 bases and J 5 bases, with 6 bases left between them. The CDR3 sequence is 11 residues long. CDR3 loop: CASSGGYGYTF. The CDR3 DNA follows: TGTGCCAGTAGTGGGGGGTATGGCTACACCTTC.

This clone was observed a few times. V is TRBV4-3 and J is TRBJ1-4; D perhaps matches TRBD1 (5 bases). Germline V lookup: CDR1 LGHNA, CDR2 YSLEER. The CDR3 length is 17 residues. V shed 0 bases and J shed 8 bases, with 19 bases lying between them. Here the CDR3 reads CASSQEIRAGKGEKLFF. The CDR3 bases are TGCGCCAGCAGCCAAGAAATTAGGGCAGGGAAAGGGGAAAAACTGTTTTTT.

The chain recombines TRBV28 with TRBJ2-7, with 8 bases lining up with TRBD1. The germline V gene encodes CDR1 MDHEN and CDR2 SYDVKM. Trimming at V came to 10 bases and at J to 3 bases, leaving 11 bases not matched to a gene. The CDR3 loop spans 14 amino acids. DNA of the CDR3: TGTGCCACTCAAAATTATACAGGGGGCTACGAGCAGTACTTC. Translation: CATQNYTGGYEQYF.

This clone was counted between two and nine times. In the same sample, other DNA sequences code for this CDR3. The V gene is TRBV2, the J gene TRBJ2-1; D is possibly TRBD2 (6 bases). The CDR3 length is 15 residues. Trimming stripped 2 bases from V and 0 bases from J, with 8 bases between. Germline-derived CDR1 and CDR2 are SNHLY and FYNNEI. As DNA, the CDR3 is TGTGCCAGCAGTGAACGGGGGAGCTCCTACAATGAGCAGTTCTTC. Translation gives CASSERGSSYNEQFF.

This chain links TRBV19 with TRBJ1-1; 8 nucleotides agree with TRBD1. Trimming took 0 bases from V and 5 from J; bases not matched to a gene: 11. Germline-derived CDR1 and CDR2 are LNHDA and SQIVND (reference sequence). The length of the CDR3 is 17 residues. The CDR3 nucleotides read TGTGCCAGTAGTATAGATTCTCGGACAGGGATGAGGACTGAAGCTTTCTTT. Translated, it gives CASSIDSRTGMRTEAFF.

V usage is TRBV6-1 and J usage is TRBJ2-7; D remains ambiguous. This CDR3 has 13 amino acids. The V end lost 2 bases, the J end lost 3 bases, and 8 bases lay between the germline ends. Germline loops: CDR1 MNHNS, CDR2 SASEGT. For the CDR3, the DNA is TGTGCCAGCAGTGAACACAGCCGCTACGAGCAGTACTTC. Protein sequence: CASSEHSRYEQYF.